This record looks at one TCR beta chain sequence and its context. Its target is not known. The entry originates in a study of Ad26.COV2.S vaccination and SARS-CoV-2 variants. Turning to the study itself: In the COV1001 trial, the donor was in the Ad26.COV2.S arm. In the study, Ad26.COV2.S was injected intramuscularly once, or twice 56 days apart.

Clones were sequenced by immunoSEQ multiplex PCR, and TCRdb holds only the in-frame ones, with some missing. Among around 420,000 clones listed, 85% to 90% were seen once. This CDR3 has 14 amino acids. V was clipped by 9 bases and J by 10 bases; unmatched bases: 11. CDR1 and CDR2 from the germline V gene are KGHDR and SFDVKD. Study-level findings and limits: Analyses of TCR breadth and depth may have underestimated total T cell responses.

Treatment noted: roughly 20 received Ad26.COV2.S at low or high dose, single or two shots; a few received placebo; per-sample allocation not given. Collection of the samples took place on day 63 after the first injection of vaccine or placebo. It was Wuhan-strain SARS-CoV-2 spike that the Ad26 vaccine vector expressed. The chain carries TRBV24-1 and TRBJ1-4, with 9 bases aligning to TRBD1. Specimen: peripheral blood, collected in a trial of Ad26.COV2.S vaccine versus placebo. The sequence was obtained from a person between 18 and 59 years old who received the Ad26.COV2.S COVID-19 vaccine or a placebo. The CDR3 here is CATRAPGQGGKLFF. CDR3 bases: TGTGCCACCCGAGCACCGGGACAGGGAGGAAAACTGTTTTTT.